The source of this TCR beta chain is a study of regulatory T cells in long-lasting Graves disease. The time point was: persistent/refractory GD, antithyroid drugs over 5 years with positive TRAb. RNA isolated from PBMCs was used to make the TCR library. Arm-PCR of CDR3 regions with iRepertoire HTBI primers generated TCR beta libraries. In TCRdb, the multiplex PCR reads were re-called with MiXCR into one record per CDR3 protein. The sample has 450,000 or so distinct CDR3 sequences, more than 20% seen once. Germline V lookup: CDR1 MNHEY, CDR2 SVGAGI. The CDR3 is made up of 14 amino acids. Trimming took 1 base from V and 6 from J, leaving 13 bases between them. Remarks on this clonotype: Its antigen remains unknown.

General observations from the study: Under persistent disease, TRBV28, TRBJ1-2 and TRBJ2-5 were used preferentially.

This TCR derives from a female donor with Graves disease. This chain joins TRBV6-5 and TRBJ2-7, with D possibly TRBD1 on 6 matching bases. This specimen consisted of peripheral blood mononuclear cells (PBMCs), obtained when the disease was refractory, from a patient treated with antithyroid drugs. The CDR3 DNA sequence: TGTGCCAGCAGTTACTTCCAGGGGAGTAGCGAGCAGTACTTC. Its protein product is CASSYFQGSSEQYF.